This is a list of T cell receptor beta chains from one sample in a study of blood T cell repertoires in COVID-19. Clones were sequenced by immunoSEQ multiplex PCR, and TCRdb holds only the in-frame ones, with some missing. The sample has about 84,000 clones, nearly 85% seen once. The specimen was peripheral blood. The receptor source for this set is a woman older than 75 with acute or convalescent COVID-19. Each CDR3 is given with its conserved first and last residue. The order of the fields is J gene, clone size, CDR3 length, V gene, D gene, CDR3 DNA, CDR3 protein. D genes are given only for firm matches. Size is omitted from some rows. Given values are once, few, many or a class for expanded clones.

TRBJ2-3,NA,16,TRBV7-2,TRBD2,TGTGCCAGCAGCTTTCTAGCGGGAGTACGCACAGATACGCAGTATTTT,CASSFLAGVRTDTQYF
TRBJ1-5,NA,13,TRBV11-2,NA,TGTGCCTCCGCGGTGTCGTCCACCCAGCCCCAGCATTTT,CASAVSSTQPQHF
TRBJ2-1,NA,15,TRBV3-1/TRBV3-2,NA,TGTGCCAGCAGCCCCGGGCTAGCTCTTTACAATGAGCAGTTCTTC,CASSPGLALYNEQFF
TRBJ1-2,NA,12,TRBV13,NA,TGTGCCAGCAGCTTAGGCAGCTATGGCTACACCTTC,CASSLGSYGYTF
TRBJ2-2,NA,15,TRBV12-5,TRBD1,TGTGCTAGTGGTTTAGGGACAGGGAAGGTCGGGGAGCTGTTTTTT,CASGLGTGKVGELFF
TRBJ2-1,NA,16,TRBV24-1,TRBD2,TGTGCCACCAGTGATTTCGCGACTAGCGGGAGGGATGAGCAGTTCTTC,CATSDFATSGRDEQFF
TRBJ1-6,once,13,TRBV28,NA,TGTGCCAGCGAGAGCTCCTATAATTCACCCCTCCACTTT,CASESSYNSPLHF
TRBJ2-2,NA,15,TRBV2,TRBD1,TGTGCCAGCAGTGGAGGGGGCCGGAACACCGGGGAGCTGTTTTTT,CASSGGGRNTGELFF
TRBJ2-7,NA,13,TRBV28,NA,TGTGCCAGCAGTCGGACTGACTCCTACGAGCAGTACTTC,CASSRTDSYEQYF
TRBJ2-2,NA,18,TRBV5-1,TRBD2,TGCGCCAGCAGCCCAGGGACTAGCGGGAGCCCAAACACCGGGGAGCTGTTTTTT,CASSPGTSGSPNTGELFF
TRBJ2-7,NA,17,TRBV4-2,TRBD2,TGTGCCAGCAGCCAACCCCCAACTAGCGGGAGGGCCTTCGAGCAGTACTTC,CASSQPPTSGRAFEQYF
TRBJ2-7,NA,15,TRBV21-1,NA,TGTGCCAGCAGCTCCAGGTACTCGCCGGTCTACGAGCAGTACTTC,CASSSRYSPVYEQYF
TRBJ2-5,NA,16,TRBV7-9,TRBD1,TGTGCCAGCAGCCTCGGGACAGAACCGTCGGGGGAGACCCAGTACTTC,CASSLGTEPSGETQYF
TRBJ2-5,NA,14,TRBV3-1/TRBV3-2,TRBD2,TGTGCCAGCAGCAGACTAGCGGGCAAGGAGACCCAGTACTTC,CASSRLAGKETQYF
TRBJ2-2,NA,16,TRBV7-2,NA,TGTGCCAGCAGCGAAGAAGCGGCAGTGAACACCGGGGAGCTGTTTTTT,CASSEEAAVNTGELFF
TRBJ2-3,NA,15,TRBV5-1,TRBD1,TGCGCCAGCAGCTTGGTTGGGACAGGGGAGGATACGCAGTATTTT,CASSLVGTGEDTQYF
TRBJ2-5,once,14,TRBV11-2,NA,TGTGCCAGCAGCTCTCCAGGGGTCCAAGAGACCCAGTACTTC,CASSSPGVQETQYF
TRBJ1-2,NA,15,TRBV4-2,TRBD1,TGTGCCAGCAGCCGCGGACAGGGGGAGACCTATGGCTACACCTTC,CASSRGQGETYGYTF
TRBJ2-2,once,13,TRBV3-1/TRBV3-2,NA,TGTGCCAGCAGCCAAGTGAGCACCGGGGAGCTGTTTTTT,CASSQVSTGELFF
TRBJ2-7,NA,15,TRBV6-5,TRBD2,TGTGCCAGCAGTTACTCCTCTAGCGGGAGGAACGAGCAGTACTTC,CASSYSSSGRNEQYF
TRBJ2-3,NA,16,TRBV5-4,NA,TGTGCCAGCATCCAGGACTTAGGTGCGGTTGGAGATACGCAGTATTTT,CASIQDLGAVGDTQYF
TRBJ2-3,few,13,TRBV21-1,NA,TGTGCCAGCAGGGGAGAAAGGACAGATACGCAGTATTTT,CASRGERTDTQYF
TRBJ2-3,NA,17,TRBV27,TRBD1,TGTGCCAGCAATACGTATCCGGGACAGGGGGAAGTGGATACGCAGTATTTT,CASNTYPGQGEVDTQYF
TRBJ2-6,NA,18,TRBV6-6,TRBD1,TGTGCCAGCAGCCGACAGGGATGGCACTCCTCTGGGGCCAACGTCCTGACTTTC,CASSRQGWHSSGANVLTF
TRBJ2-7,NA,12,TRBV7-2,NA,TGTGCCAGCAGCTTTTCTTCCTACGAGCAGTACTTC,CASSFSSYEQYF
TRBJ1-2,NA,14,TRBV3-1/TRBV3-2,NA,TGTGCCAGCAGCCAAGAGGGCATCTCCTATGGCTACACCTTC,CASSQEGISYGYTF
TRBJ2-1,NA,15,TRBV6-2/TRBV6-3,NA,TGTGCCAGCAGTTCTCGCGGGGCGGGATGGAATGAGCAGTTCTTC,CASSSRGAGWNEQFF
TRBJ1-1,NA,18,TRBV21-1,NA,TGTGCCAGCAGCCTGGACAGCGTACATAGGAACACTGATCTGACGGCTTTCTTT,CASSLDSVHRNTDLTAFF
TRBJ1-2,NA,13,TRBV28,NA,TGTGCCAGCAGTTCTAGGACACGCTATGGCTACACCTTC,CASSSRTRYGYTF
TRBJ2-7,NA,13,TRBV2,TRBD2,TGTGCCAGCGAACTAGCGGGACGGTACGAGCAGTACTTC,CASELAGRYEQYF
TRBJ2-2,NA,16,TRBV6-4,NA,TGTGCCAGCAGTCCGTCCGGGACATTGAACACCGGGGAGCTGTTTTTT,CASSPSGTLNTGELFF
TRBJ1-4,NA,12,TRBV10-1,NA,TGCGCCAGCACCGCGGGGGACGAAAAACTGTTTTTT,CASTAGDEKLFF
TRBJ2-5,NA,17,TRBV6-1,NA,TGTGCCAGCAGTGGAACAGTACAGGGAACTCCTGAAGAGACCCAGTACTTC,CASSGTVQGTPEETQYF
TRBJ2-7,NA,15,TRBV5-1,TRBD2,TGCGCCAGCAGCTTGGCCGGTAGCGGGCAGTACGAGCAGTACTTC,CASSLAGSGQYEQYF
TRBJ2-3,NA,16,TRBV19,NA,TGTGCCAGTAGTATAGGTACAACCCTCCTTACAGATACGCAGTATTTT,CASSIGTTLLTDTQYF
TRBJ2-7,NA,14,TRBV18,NA,TGTGCCAGCTCACCCCAGGGGAGCTCCTACGAGCAGTACTTC,CASSPQGSSYEQYF
TRBJ1-1,few,14,TRBV2,TRBD1,TGTGCCAGCAGTGTGGGACAGTGGAACACTGAAGCTTTCTTT,CASSVGQWNTEAFF
TRBJ2-5,NA,14,TRBV5-1,TRBD2,TGCGCCAGTAGACTAGCGGGAGGTGGTGAGACCCAGTACTTC,CASRLAGGGETQYF
TRBJ2-3,once,14,TRBV25-1,NA,TGTGCCAGCAGATCTGGAGGGAGTGCGGATACGCAGTATTTT,CASRSGGSADTQYF
TRBJ2-1,NA,15,TRBV19,NA,TGTGCCAGTAGCCCGCAGGGGAACTTCTACAATGAGCAGTTCTTC,CASSPQGNFYNEQFF
TRBJ2-7,NA,14,TRBV18,NA,TGTGCCAGCTCACCAGTGAGCGGGCTCTCCGAGCAGTACTTC,CASSPVSGLSEQYF